This TCR beta chain is from a study of post-analysis software for immune sequencing data. The overall study: Relapsing-remitting, secondary progressive and progressive-relapsing multiple sclerosis were all included among the disease courses.

Study findings and constraints: Roughly five TRBV segments appeared more often in patients than in controls, and TRBV5-6, TRBV5-1 and TRBV20-1 were among these. The F measure placed samples prepared in the same batch into strongly shared clusters. Controls' normalized Chao1 diversity significantly exceeded that of multiple sclerosis patients.

Germline-derived CDR1 and CDR2 are MNHEY and SVGAGI. This CDR3 spans 16 amino acids. V dropped 6 bases and J dropped 4; count of bases not matched to a gene: 9. The authors incorporated unique molecular identifiers into the TCR beta cDNA libraries. TCRdb passed the PCR reads through MiXCR, listing each CDR3 protein once. The sample records roughly 670,000 distinct CDR3 sequences, approximately 60% being singletons. Details on this clonotype: Its antigen is as yet unknown.

The genes are TRBV6-5 and TRBJ1-5; 10 bases line up with TRBD1. Sequencing was carried out using blood. This TCR was sampled from a girl under 10 years old with multiple sclerosis. CDR3 loop: CASSPLGTGENQPQHF. CDR3 coding DNA: TGTGCCAGCAGCCCCCTGGGGACAGGGGAAAATCAGCCCCAGCATTTT.